One and the same sample provided the 2 T cell receptor beta chains below, sequenced in a study of blood T cell repertoires in COVID-19. TCRdb's copy holds only in-frame clones and misses some; the assay was immunoSEQ multiplex PCR. The table lists roughly 87,000 clones, approximately 75% of them singletons. Specimen: peripheral blood. These receptors originate from a woman of 80 years or more with acute or convalescent COVID-19.

J is TRBJ1-3 and V is TRBV7-9, with 7 bases identical to TRBD1. The CDR3 is 16 amino acids. V trimming: 6 bases; J trimming: 0 bases; junction bases outside the gene matches: 8. Germline CDR1 is SEHNR and CDR2 is FQNEAQ (reference sequence). CDR3 sequence (DNA): TGTGCCAGCAGGCCACCTAACAGGGGCTCTGGAAACACCATATATTTT. Translating it yields CASRPPNRGSGNTIYF.

This clone was seen only a few times. The chain joins TRBV27 to TRBJ2-5; 13 bases are shared with TRBD2. V trimming: 5 bases; J trimming: 1 base; junction bases outside the gene matches: 7. The germline CDR1 and CDR2 sequences are MNHEY and SMNVEV (reference sequence). This CDR3 is built from 17 residues. The CDR3 bases are TGTGCCAGCAGTCCGTGGACTAGCGGGGGATCCCAAGAGACCCAGTACTTC. It encodes CASSPWTSGGSQETQYF.